This T cell receptor (beta chain) was documented in a study of Graves' ophthalmopathy and Graves' hyperthyroidism. Findings of the study overall: A model of 13 signatures distinguished ophthalmopathy from stable hyperthyroidism at around 90% sensitivity and nearly 83% specificity.

Fresh peripheral blood, approximately 10 ml, was the PBMC source. This clonotype was observed a single time. What it recognizes is unknown. The ends lost 6 bases at V and 5 bases at J; junction bases unmatched: 13. Per the germline V gene, CDR1 is MDHEN and CDR2 is SYDVKM. This CDR3 comprises 15 residues. Amplified material comprised TCR beta CDR3 regions derived from RNA transcripts. The first-round RT-PCR employed HTBI primers together with the Qiagen OneStep RT-PCR kit. A multiplex PCR was then performed as the second round. Using its own MiXCR run on the multiplex PCR reads, TCRdb lists one record per CDR3 protein. The table includes fewer than 650,000 distinct CDR3 sequences, 20% to 25% detected once.

The sample comprised peripheral blood. This clonotype originated in a woman younger than 30 with stable Graves' hyperthyroidism. Some clones in this sample may be carry-over from other donors' samples. The chain employs TRBV28 and TRBJ2-7; 7 nucleotides agree with TRBD2. CDR3 loop: CASRPYRDYLNEQYF. The CDR3 bases are TGTGCCAGCAGACCCTACCGGGACTACCTCAACGAGCAGTACTTC.